Given below is one T cell receptor beta chain in context. iRepertoire HTBI primers and Arm-PCR of CDR3 regions built TCR beta libraries. In TCRdb, the multiplex PCR reads were re-called with MiXCR into one record per CDR3 protein. This sample has 510,000 or so distinct CDR3 sequences; 12% occur once, and the top ten carry more than 8%. V was clipped by 0 bases and J by 4 bases, with 15 bases between them. Per germline, CDR1 ENHRY and CDR2 SYGVKD. This CDR3 contains 16 residues. The sample is drawn from a study of regulatory T cells in long-lasting Graves disease. Time point denoted: newly diagnosed GD, antithyroid drugs for less than 3 months. The TCR library was prepared using RNA isolated from PBMCs. These same data were also listed under a study on T cells in Graves' hyperthyroidism and ophthalmopathy.

The input for sequencing was peripheral blood mononuclear cells (PBMCs), taken at new diagnosis, from a patient treated with antithyroid drugs. The TCR sequence derives from a woman aged 30 to 39 with Graves disease. This chain links TRBV10-3 with TRBJ1-1; D may be TRBD1 (5 bases). The chain's CDR3 is CAISESTLGVGTEAFF. CDR3 coding DNA: TGTGCCATCAGTGAGTCGACTCTAGGGGTAGGCACTGAAGCTTTCTTT.